This TCR beta chain is from a study of blood T cell repertoires in COVID-19. About the research overall: There were acute and convalescent COVID-19 samples, and they came from the United States, Italy and Spain.

Clones were sequenced by immunoSEQ multiplex PCR, and TCRdb holds only the in-frame ones, with some missing. This table has 50,000 or so clones, around 86% appearing once. There are many counts of this clone. The sequence derives from a human donor in a cohort sampled during active COVID-19. Source material: peripheral blood.

The CDR3 loop is CASSAAGAPYEQYF. The CDR3 DNA reads TGTGCCAGCAGTGCGGCGGGAGCCCCCTACGAGCAGTACTTC. The chain has TRBV27 and TRBJ2-7, with 7 positions matching TRBD2. The CDR3 has 14 residues. Germline V CDR1 and CDR2: MNHEY, SMNVEV (reference sequence). With V trimmed by 5 bases and J by 2 bases, 6 bases remained unmatched.